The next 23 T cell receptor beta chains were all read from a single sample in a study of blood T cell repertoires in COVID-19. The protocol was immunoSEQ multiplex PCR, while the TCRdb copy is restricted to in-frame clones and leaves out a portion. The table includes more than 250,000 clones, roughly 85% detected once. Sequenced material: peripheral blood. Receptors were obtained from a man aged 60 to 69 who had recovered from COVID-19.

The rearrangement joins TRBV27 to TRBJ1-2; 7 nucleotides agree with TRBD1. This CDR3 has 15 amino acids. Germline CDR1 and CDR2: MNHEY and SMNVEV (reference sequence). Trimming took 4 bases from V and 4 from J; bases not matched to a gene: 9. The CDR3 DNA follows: TGTGCCAGCAGTTCCCCGTTACAGGGGACCTATGGCTACACCTTC. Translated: CASSSPLQGTYGYTF.

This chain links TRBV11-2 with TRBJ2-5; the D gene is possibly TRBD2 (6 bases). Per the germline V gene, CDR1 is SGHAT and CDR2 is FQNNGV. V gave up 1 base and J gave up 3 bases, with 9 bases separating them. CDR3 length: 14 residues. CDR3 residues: CASSLGGRKETQYF. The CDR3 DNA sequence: TGTGCCAGCAGCTTAGGGGGGAGGAAAGAGACCCAGTACTTC.

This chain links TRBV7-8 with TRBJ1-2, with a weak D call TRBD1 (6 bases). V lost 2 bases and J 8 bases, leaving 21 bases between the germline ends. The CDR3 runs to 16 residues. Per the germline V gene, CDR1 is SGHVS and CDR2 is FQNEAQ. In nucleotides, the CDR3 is TGTGCCAGCAGCTTATCACCCGGGGGGGGGCGCGACGGCTACACCTTC. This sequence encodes CASSLSPGGGRDGYTF.

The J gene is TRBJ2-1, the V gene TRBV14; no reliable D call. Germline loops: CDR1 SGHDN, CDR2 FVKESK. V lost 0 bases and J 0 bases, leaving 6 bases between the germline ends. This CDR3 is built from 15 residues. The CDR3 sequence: CASSQEVSSYNEQFF. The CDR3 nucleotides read TGTGCCAGCAGCCAAGAAGTGAGCTCCTACAATGAGCAGTTCTTC.

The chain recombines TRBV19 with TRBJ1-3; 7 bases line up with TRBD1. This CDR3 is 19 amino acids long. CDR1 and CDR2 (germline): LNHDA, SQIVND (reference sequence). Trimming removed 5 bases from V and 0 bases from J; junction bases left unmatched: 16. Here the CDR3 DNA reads TGTGCCAGTAGTCCCCGGGGGGGACAGCGCCAATCCTCTGGAAACACCATATATTTT. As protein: CASSPRGGQRQSSGNTIYF.

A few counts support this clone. CDR3: CASSPGTGIQDTQYF. The DNA of the CDR3 is TGTGCCAGCAGCCCAGGGACAGGCATTCAAGATACGCAGTATTTT. The genes are TRBV7-6 and TRBJ2-3; 8 bases are a match to TRBD1. V was clipped by 5 bases and J by 5 bases; unmatched bases: 9. The CDR3 has 15 amino acids. CDR1 and CDR2 from the germline V gene are SGHVS and FNYEAQ.

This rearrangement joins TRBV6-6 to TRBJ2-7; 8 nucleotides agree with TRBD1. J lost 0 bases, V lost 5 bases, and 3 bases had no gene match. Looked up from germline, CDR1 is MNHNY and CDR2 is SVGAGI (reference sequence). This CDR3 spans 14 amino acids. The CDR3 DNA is TGTGCCAGCAGTCTCGACAGGGGCTCCTACGAGCAGTACTTC. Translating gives CASSLDRGSYEQYF.

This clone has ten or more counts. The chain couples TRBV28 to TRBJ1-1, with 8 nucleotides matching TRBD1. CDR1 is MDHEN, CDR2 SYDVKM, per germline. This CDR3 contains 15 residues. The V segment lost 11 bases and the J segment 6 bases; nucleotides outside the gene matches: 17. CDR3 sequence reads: CAGQTRTGTGAEAFF. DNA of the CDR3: TGTGCCGGACAGACCAGAACCGGGACAGGCGCTGAAGCTTTCTTT.

In DNA, the CDR3 is TGTGCCAGCAGGGGAGGGACAGGGCAGAATTCACCCCTCCACTTT. Its protein is CASRGGTGQNSPLHF. This chain joins TRBV6-5 and TRBJ1-6; TRBD1 agrees at 9 bases. V shed 6 bases and J 7 bases; nucleotides not matched to a gene: 7. CDR1 MNHEY and CDR2 SVGAGI come from the germline V gene. This CDR3 has 15 amino acids.

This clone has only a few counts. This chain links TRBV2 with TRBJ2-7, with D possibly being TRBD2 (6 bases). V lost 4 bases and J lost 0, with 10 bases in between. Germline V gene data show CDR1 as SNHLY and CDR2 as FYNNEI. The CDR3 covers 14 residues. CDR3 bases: TGTGCCAGCAGTGTCATCGGGGGCTCCTACGAGCAGTACTTC. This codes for CASSVIGGSYEQYF. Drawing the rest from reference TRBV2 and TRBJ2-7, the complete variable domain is EPEVTQTPSHQVTQMGQEVILRCVPISNHLYFYWYRQILGQKVEFLVSFYNNEISEKSEIFDDQFSVERPDGSNFTLKIRSTKLEDSAMYFCASSVIGGSYEQYFGPGTRLTVT.

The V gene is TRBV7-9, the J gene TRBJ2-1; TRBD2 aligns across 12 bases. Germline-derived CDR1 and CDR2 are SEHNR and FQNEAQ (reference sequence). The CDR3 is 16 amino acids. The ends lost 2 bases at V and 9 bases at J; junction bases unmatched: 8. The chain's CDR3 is CASSLRTSGKLVEQFF. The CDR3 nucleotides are TGTGCCAGCAGCTTAAGGACTAGCGGGAAATTGGTTGAGCAGTTCTTC.

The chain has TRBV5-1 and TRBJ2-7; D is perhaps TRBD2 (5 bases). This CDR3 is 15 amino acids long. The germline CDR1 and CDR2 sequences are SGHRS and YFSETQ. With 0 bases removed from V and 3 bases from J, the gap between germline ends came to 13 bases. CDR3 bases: TGCGCCAGCAGCTTGGGACCCCCCGGGGTCTACGAGCAGTACTTC. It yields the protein CASSLGPPGVYEQYF.

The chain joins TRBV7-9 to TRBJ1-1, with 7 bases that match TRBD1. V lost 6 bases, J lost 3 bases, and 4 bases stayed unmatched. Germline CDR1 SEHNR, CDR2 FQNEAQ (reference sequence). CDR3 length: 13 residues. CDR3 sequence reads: CASSRDSYTEAFF. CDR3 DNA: TGTGCCAGCAGTCGGGACAGCTACACTGAAGCTTTCTTT.

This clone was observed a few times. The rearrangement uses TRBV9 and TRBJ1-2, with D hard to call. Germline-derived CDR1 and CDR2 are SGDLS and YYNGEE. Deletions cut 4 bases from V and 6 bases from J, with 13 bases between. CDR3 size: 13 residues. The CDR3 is CASSFTVEDGYTF. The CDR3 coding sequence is TGTGCCAGCAGCTTTACGGTGGAGGATGGCTACACCTTC.

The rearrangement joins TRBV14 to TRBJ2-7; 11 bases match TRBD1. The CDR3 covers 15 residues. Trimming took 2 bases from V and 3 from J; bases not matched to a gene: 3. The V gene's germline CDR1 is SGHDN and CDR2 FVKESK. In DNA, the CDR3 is TGTGCCAGCAGCCAACCGGGACAGGGGGTCTACGAGCAGTACTTC. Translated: CASSQPGQGVYEQYF.

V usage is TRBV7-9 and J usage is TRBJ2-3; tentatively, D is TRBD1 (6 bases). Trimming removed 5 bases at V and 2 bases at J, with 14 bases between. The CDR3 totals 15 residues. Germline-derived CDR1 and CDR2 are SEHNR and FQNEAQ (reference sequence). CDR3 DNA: TGTGCCAGCAGCAGAACGGGACACACCACAGATACGCAGTATTTT. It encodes CASSRTGHTTDTQYF.

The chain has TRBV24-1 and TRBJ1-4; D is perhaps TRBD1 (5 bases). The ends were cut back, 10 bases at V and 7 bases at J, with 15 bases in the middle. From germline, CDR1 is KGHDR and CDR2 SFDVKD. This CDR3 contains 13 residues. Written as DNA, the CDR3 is TGTGCCACTTCACGGGGGTATAGTGAAAAACTGTTTTTT. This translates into CATSRGYSEKLFF.

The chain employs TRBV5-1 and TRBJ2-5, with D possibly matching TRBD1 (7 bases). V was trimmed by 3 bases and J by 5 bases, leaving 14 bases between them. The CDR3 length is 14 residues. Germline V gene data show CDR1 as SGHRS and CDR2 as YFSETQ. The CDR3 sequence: CASSSGQAGETQYF. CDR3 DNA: TGCGCCAGCAGCTCCGGACAGGCGGGGGAGACCCAGTACTTC.

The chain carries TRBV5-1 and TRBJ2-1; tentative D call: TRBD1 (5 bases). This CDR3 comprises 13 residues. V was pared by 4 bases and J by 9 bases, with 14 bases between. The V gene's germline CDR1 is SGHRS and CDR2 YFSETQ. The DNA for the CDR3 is TGCGCCAGCAGCCCGCAGGGTGTTGGTGAGCAGTTCTTC. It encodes CASSPQGVGEQFF.

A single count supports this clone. The CDR3 protein is CASSQAVGELFF. The CDR3 bases are TGTGCCAGCAGCCAAGCAGTCGGGGAGCTGTTTTTT. The chain joins TRBV14 to TRBJ2-2; D is uncertain. The V and J ends lost 1 base and 7 bases respectively, with 4 bases between them. The CDR3 consists of 12 residues. Germline CDR1 reads SGHDN; CDR2 reads FVKESK.

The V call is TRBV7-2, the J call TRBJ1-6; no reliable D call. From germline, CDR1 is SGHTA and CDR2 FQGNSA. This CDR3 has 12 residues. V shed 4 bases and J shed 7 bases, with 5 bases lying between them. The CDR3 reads CASSYLNSPLHF. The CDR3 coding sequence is TGTGCCAGCAGCTATTTAAATTCACCCCTCCACTTT.

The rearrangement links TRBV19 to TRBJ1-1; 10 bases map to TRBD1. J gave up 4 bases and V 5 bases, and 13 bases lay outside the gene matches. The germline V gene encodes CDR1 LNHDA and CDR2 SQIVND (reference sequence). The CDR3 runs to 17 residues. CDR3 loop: CASSSLPGDRGGTEAFF. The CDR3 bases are TGTGCCAGTAGTTCCCTCCCCGGGGACAGGGGCGGCACTGAAGCTTTCTTT.

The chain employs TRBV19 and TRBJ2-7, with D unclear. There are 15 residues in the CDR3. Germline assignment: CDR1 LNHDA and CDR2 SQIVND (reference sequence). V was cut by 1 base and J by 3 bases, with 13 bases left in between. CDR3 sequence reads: CASSIGWSAVYEQYF. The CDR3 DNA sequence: TGTGCCAGTAGTATAGGTTGGAGCGCCGTCTACGAGCAGTACTTC.